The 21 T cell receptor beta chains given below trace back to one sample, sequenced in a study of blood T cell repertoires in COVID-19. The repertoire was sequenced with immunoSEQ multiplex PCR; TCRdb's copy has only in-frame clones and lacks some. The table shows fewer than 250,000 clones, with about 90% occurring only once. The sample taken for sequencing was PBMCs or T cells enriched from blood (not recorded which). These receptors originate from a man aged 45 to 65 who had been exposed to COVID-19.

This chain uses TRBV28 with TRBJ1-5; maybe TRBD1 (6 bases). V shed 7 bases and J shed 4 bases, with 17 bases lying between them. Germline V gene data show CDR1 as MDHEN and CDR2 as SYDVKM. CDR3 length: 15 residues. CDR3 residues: CASNRIRDTNQPQHF. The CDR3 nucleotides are TGTGCCAGCAACCGGATCAGGGACACGAATCAGCCCCAGCATTTT.

The CDR3 protein is CASSRGGVNSPLHF. The CDR3 region has the DNA TGTGCCAGTAGTAGAGGGGGCGTGAATTCACCCCTCCACTTT. J is TRBJ1-6 and V is TRBV19; TRBD1 aligns across 7 bases. This CDR3 is 14 amino acids long. Germline CDR1 and CDR2: LNHDA and SQIVND (reference sequence). The V gene end was trimmed by 4 bases and the J gene end by 7 bases; junction bases not matched to a gene: 4.

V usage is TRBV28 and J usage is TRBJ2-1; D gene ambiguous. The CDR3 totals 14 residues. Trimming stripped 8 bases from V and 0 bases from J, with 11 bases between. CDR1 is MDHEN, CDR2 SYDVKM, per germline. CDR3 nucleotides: TGTGCCAGCGGGCCGATTAGCTCCTACAATGAGCAGTTCTTC. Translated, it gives CASGPISSYNEQFF.

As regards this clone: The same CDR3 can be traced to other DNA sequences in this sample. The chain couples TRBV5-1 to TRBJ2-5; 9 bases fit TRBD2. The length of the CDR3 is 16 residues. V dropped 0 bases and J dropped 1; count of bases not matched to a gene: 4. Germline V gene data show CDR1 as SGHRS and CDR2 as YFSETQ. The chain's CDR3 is CASSLGLAGTQETQYF. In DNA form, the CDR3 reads TGCGCCAGCAGCTTGGGCCTAGCGGGGACCCAAGAGACCCAGTACTTC. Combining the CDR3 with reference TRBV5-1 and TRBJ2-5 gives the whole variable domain KAGVTQTPRYLIKTRGQQVTLSCSPISGHRSVSWYQQTPGQGLQFLFEYFSETQRNKGNFPGRFSGRQFSNSRSEMNVSTLELGDSALYLCASSLGLAGTQETQYFGPGTRLLVL.

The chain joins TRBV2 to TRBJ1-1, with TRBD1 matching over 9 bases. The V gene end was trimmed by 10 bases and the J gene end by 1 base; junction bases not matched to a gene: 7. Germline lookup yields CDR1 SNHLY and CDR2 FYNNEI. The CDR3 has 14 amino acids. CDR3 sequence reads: CANKQGAQNTEAFF. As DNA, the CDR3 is TGTGCCAACAAACAGGGGGCTCAGAACACTGAAGCTTTCTTT.

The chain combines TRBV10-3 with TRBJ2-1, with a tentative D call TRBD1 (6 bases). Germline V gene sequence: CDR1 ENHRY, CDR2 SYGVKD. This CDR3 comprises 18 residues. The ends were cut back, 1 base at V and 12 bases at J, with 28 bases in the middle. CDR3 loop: CAISEYLYVPGQTPRQFF. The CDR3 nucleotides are TGTGCCATCAGTGAGTATCTTTACGTGCCCGGACAGACCCCAAGGCAGTTCTTC.

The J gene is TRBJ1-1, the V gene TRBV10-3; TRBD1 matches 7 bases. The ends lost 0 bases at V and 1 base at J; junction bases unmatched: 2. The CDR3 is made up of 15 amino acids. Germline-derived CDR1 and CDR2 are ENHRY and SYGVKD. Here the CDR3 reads CAISESGQRNTEAFF. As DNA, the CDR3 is TGTGCCATCAGTGAGTCGGGACAGAGGAACACTGAAGCTTTCTTT.

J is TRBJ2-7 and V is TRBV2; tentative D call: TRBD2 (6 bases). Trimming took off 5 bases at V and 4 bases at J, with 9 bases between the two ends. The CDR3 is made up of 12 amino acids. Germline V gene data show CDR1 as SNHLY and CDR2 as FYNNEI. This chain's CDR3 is CASSLLAYEQYF. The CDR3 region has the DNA TGTGCCAGCAGTCTACTAGCTTACGAGCAGTACTTC.

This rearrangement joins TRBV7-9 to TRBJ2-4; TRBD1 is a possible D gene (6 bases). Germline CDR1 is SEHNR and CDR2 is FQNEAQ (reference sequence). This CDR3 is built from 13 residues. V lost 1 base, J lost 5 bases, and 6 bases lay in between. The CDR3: CASSLGQENIQYF. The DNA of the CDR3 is TGTGCCAGCAGCTTAGGACAGGAAAACATTCAGTACTTC.

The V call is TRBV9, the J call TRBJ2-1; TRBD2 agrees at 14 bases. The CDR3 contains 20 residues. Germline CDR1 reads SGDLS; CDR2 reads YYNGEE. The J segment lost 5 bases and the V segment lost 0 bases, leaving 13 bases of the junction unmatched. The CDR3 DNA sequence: TGTGCCAGCAGCGTAGCTGGACTAGCGGGGGGCCCGATAATCCACAATGAGCAGTTCTTC. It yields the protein CASSVAGLAGGPIIHNEQFF. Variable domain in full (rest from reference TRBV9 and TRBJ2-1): DSGVTQTPKHLITATGQRVTLRCSPRSGDLSVYWYQQSLDQGLQFLIQYYNGEERAKGNILERFSAQQFPDLHSELNLSSLELGDSALYFCASSVAGLAGGPIIHNEQFFGPGTRLTVL.

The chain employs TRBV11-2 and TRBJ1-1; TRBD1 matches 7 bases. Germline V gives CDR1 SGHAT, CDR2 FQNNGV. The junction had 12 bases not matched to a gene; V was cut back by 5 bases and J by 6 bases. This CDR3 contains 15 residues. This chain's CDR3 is CASSPWTGERAEAFF. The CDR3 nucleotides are TGTGCCAGCAGCCCTTGGACAGGTGAGAGGGCTGAAGCTTTCTTT. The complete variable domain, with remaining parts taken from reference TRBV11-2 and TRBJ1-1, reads EAGVAQSPRYKIIEKRQSVAFWCNPISGHATLYWYQQILGQGPKLLIQFQNNGVVDDSQLPKDRFSAERLKGVDSTLKIQPAKLEDSAVYLCASSPWTGERAEAFFGQGTRLTVV.

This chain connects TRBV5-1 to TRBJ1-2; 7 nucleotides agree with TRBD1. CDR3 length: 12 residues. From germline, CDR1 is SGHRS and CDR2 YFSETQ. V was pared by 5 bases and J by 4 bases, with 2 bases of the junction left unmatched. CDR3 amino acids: CASSYRGYGYTF. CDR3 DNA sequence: TGCGCCAGCAGTTACAGGGGCTATGGCTACACCTTC.

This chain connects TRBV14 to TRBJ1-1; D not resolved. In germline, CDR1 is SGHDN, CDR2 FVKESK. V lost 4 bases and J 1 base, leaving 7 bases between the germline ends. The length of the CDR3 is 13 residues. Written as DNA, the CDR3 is TGTGCCAGCAGCCGACAAGCGAACACTGAAGCTTTCTTT. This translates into CASSRQANTEAFF.

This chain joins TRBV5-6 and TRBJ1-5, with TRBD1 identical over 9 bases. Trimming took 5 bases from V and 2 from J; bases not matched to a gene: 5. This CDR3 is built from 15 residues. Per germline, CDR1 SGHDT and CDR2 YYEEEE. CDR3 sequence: CASSFGQGRNQPQHF. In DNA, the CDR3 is TGTGCCAGCAGTTTTGGACAGGGGCGCAATCAGCCCCAGCATTTT.

The CDR3 DNA sequence: TGTGCCAGCAGCCGTGACAGGGCAAAGGGCTACACCTTC. Residues: CASSRDRAKGYTF. The chain carries TRBV5-5 and TRBJ1-2; 7 nucleotides agree with TRBD1. This CDR3 comprises 13 residues. V gave up 4 bases and J gave up 8 bases; unmatched junction bases: 8. The germline CDR1 and CDR2 sequences are SGHKS and YYEKEE (reference sequence).

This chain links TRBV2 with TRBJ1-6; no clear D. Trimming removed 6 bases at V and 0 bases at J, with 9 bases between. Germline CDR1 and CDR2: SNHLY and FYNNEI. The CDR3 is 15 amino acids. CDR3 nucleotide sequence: TGTGCCAGCAGCGGGAGACGCTCCTATAATTCACCCCTCCACTTT. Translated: CASSGRRSYNSPLHF.

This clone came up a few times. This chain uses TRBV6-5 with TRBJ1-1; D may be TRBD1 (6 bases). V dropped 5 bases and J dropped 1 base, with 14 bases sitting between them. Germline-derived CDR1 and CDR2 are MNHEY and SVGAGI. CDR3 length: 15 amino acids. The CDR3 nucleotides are TGTGCCAGCAGTCAGAACAGGGTAGGGAACACTGAAGCTTTCTTT. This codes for CASSQNRVGNTEAFF.

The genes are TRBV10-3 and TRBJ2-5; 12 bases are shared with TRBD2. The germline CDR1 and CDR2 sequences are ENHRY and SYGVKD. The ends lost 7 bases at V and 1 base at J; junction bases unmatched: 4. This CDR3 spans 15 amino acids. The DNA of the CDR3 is TGTGCCATCAAGACTAGCGGGGGCACCCAAGAGACCCAGTACTTC. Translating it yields CAIKTSGGTQETQYF.

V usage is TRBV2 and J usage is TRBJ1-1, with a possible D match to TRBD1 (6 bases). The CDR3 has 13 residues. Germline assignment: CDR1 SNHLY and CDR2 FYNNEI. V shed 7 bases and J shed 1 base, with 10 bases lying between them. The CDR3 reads CASKGQANTEAFF. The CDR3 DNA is TGTGCCAGCAAGGGACAAGCGAACACTGAAGCTTTCTTT.

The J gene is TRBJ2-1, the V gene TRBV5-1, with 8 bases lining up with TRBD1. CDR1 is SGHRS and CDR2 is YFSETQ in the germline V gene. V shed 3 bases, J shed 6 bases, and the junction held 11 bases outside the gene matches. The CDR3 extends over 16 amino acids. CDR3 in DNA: TGCGCCAGCAGCTCAACCTCCGGGACAGGACTCAATGAGCAGTTCTTC. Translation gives CASSSTSGTGLNEQFF.

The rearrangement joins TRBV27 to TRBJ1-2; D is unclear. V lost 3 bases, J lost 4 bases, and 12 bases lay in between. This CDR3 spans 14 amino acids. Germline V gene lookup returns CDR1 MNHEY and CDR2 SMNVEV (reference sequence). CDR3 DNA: TGTGCCAGCAGTTTTTCGGAGTTGGGCTATGGCTACACCTTC. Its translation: CASSFSELGYGYTF.